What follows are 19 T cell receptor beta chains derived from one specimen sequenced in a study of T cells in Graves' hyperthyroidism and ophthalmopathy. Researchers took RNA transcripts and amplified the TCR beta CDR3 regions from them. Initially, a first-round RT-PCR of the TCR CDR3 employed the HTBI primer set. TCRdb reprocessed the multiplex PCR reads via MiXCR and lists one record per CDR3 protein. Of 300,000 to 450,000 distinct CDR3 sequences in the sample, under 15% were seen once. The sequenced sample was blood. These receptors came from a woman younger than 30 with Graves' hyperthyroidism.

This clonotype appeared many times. In nucleotides, the CDR3 is TGCGCCAGCAGCTCCGGATTCAGGGACAGGTCCCAGGTTCCAGACACTGAAGCTTTCTTT. Protein: CASSSGFRDRSQVPDTEAFF. This chain links TRBV5-1 with TRBJ1-1, with 8 bases that match TRBD1. The germline CDR1 and CDR2 sequences are SGHRS and YFSETQ. This CDR3 region has 20 residues. V dropped 3 bases and J dropped 3; count of bases not matched to a gene: 22.

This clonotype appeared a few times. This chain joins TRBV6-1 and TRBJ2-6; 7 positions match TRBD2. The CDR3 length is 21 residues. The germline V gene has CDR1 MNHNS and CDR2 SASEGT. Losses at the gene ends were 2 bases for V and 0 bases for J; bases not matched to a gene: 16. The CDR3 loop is CASSENIGWSREDSGANVLTF. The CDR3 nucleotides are TGTGCCAGCAGTGAAAATATTGGTTGGTCCCGGGAGGACTCTGGGGCCAACGTCCTGACTTTC.

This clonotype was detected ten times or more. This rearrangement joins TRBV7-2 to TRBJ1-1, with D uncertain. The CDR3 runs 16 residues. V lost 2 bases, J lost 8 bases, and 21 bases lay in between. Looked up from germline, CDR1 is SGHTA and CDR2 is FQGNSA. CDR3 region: CASSLKPDIYYQEAFF. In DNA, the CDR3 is TGTGCCAGCAGCTTAAAGCCAGACATATACTATCAAGAAGCTTTCTTT.

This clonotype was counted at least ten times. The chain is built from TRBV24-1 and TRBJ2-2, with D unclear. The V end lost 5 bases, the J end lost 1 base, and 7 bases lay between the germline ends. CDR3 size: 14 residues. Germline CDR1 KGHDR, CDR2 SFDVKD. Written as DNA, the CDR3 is TGTGCCACCAGTGGCCCAGGGAACACCGGGGAGCTGTTTTTT. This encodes CATSGPGNTGELFF.

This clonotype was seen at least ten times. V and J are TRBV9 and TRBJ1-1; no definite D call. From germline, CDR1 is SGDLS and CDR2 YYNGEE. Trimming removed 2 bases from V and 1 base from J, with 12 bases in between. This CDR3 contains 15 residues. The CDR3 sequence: CASSVDDLPNTEAFF. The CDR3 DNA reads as TGTGCCAGCAGCGTTGACGACCTCCCGAACACTGAAGCTTTCTTT. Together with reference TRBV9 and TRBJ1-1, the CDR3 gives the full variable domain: DSGVTQTPKHLITATGQRVTLRCSPRSGDLSVYWYQQSLDQGLQFLIQYYNGEERAKGNILERFSAQQFPDLHSELNLSSLELGDSALYFCASSVDDLPNTEAFFGQGTRLTVV.

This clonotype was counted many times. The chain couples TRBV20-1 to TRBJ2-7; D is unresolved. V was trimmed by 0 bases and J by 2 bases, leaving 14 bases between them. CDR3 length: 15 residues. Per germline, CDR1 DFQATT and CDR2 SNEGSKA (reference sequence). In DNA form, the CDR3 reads TGCAGTGCTAGAGATGCTAAGGATAGGACCTACGAGCAGTACTTC. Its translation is CSARDAKDRTYEQYF.

The CDR3 DNA is TGTGCCAGTAGTCTGGGGGGGGCCGGATTTAGCAATCAGCCCCAGCATTTT. Amino acid sequence: CASSLGGAGFSNQPQHF. The V call is TRBV19, the J call TRBJ1-5, with a possible D match to TRBD1 (6 bases). Germline values: CDR1 LNHDA, CDR2 SQIVND (reference sequence). CDR3 length equals 17 residues. Deletions cut 5 bases from V and 0 bases from J, with 17 bases between.

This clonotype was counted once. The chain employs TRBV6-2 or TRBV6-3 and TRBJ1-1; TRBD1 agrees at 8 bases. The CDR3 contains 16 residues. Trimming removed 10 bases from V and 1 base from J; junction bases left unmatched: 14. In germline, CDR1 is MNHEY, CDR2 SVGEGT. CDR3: CAILRGAGTGNTEAFF. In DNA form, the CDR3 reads TGTGCCATCCTGAGGGGGGCCGGGACAGGGAACACTGAAGCTTTCTTT.

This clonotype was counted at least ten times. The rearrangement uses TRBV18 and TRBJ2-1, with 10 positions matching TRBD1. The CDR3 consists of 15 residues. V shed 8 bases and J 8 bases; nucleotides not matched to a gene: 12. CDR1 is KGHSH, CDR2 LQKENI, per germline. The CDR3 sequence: CASEPRGQGYDEQFF. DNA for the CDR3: TGTGCCAGCGAACCCCGGGGACAGGGGTACGATGAGCAGTTCTTC.

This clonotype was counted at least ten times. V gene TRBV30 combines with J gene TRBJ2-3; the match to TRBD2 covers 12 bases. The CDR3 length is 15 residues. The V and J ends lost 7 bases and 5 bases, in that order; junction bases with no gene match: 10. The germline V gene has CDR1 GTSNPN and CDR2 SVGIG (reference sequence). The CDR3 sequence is CASALAGGPGDTQYF. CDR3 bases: TGTGCCTCCGCCCTAGCGGGAGGGCCCGGAGATACGCAGTATTTT.

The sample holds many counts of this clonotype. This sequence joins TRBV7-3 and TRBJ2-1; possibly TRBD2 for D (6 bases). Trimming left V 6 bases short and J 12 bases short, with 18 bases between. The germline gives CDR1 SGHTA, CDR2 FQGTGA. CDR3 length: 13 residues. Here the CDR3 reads CASSFDSLGLQFF. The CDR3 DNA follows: TGTGCCAGCAGTTTCGACTCTTTGGGACTGCAGTTCTTC. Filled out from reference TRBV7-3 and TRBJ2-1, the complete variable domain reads GAGVSQTPSNKVTEKGKYVELRCDPISGHTALYWYRQSLGQGPEFLIYFQGTGAADDSGLPNDRFFAVRPEGSVSTLKIQRTERGDSAVYLCASSFDSLGLQFFGPGTRLTVL.

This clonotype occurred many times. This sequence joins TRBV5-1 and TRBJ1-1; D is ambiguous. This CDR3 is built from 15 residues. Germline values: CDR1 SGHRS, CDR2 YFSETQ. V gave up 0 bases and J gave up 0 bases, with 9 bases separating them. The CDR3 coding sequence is TGCGCCAGCAGCTTGGACAGTTCCTTGAACACTGAAGCTTTCTTT. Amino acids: CASSLDSSLNTEAFF.

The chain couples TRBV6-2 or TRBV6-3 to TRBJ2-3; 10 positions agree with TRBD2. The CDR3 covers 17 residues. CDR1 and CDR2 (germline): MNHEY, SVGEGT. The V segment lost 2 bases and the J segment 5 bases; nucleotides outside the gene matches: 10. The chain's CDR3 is CASSYQREGPLEDTQYF. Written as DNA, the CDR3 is TGTGCCAGCAGTTACCAGCGGGAGGGTCCTCTCGAAGATACGCAGTATTTT.

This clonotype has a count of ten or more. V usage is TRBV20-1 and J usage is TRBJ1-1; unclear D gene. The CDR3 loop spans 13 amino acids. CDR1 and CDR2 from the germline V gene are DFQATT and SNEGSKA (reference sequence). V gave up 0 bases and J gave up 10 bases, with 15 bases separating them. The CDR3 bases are TGCAGTGCTAGAGATTGGGGTGAAGATAGAGCTTTCTTT. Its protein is CSARDWGEDRAFF.

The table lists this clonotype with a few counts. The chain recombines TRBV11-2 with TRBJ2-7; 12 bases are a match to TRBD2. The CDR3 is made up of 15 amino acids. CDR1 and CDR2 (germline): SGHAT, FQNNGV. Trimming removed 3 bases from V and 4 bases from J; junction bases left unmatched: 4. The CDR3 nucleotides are TGTGCCAGCAGCTTTTCTACTAGCGGGAGGTACGAGCAGTACTTC. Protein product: CASSFSTSGRYEQYF.

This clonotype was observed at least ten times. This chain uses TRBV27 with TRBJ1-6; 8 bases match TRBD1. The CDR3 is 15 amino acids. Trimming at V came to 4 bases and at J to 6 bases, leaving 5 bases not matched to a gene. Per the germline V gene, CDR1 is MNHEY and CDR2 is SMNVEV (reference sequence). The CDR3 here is CASSYGTGVNSPLHF. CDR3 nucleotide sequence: TGTGCCAGCAGTTATGGGACAGGCGTTAATTCACCCCTCCACTTT.

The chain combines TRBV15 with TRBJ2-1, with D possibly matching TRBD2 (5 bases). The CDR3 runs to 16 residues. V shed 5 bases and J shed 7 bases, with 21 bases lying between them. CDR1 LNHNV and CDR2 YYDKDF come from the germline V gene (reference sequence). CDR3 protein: CATSSTQRAWLNEQFF. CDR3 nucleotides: TGTGCCACCAGCTCTACTCAGAGGGCCTGGTTGAATGAGCAGTTCTTC.

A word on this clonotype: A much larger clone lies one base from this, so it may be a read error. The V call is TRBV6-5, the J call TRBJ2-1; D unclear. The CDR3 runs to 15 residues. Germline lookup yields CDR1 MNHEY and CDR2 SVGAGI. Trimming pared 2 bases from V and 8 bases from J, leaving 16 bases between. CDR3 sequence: CASSYLFDRGDEQFF. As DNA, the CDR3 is TGTGCCAGCAGTTACCTCTTTGATAGAGGCGATGAGCAGTTCTTC.

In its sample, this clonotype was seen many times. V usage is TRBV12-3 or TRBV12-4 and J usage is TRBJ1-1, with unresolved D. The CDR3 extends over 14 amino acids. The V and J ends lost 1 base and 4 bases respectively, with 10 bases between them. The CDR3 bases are TGTGCCAGCAGTTTAGAGGCACGTACCACTGAAGCTTTCTTT. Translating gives CASSLEARTTEAFF.